Listed below are T cell receptor beta chains from one sample, sequenced in a study of cytomegalovirus exposure and HLA in healthy donors. Clones were sequenced by immunoSEQ multiplex PCR, and TCRdb holds only the in-frame ones, with some missing. The repertoire consists of more than 140,000 clones, with around 90% occurring once and the leading ten covering around 3.4%. The material sequenced was PBMCs. The receptor source for this set is a woman aged 18-29 years in good health and CMV-seropositive. CDR3s include the opening cysteine and the closing phenylalanine or tryptophan. The order of the fields is clone size, D gene, V gene, J gene, CDR3 protein, CDR3 DNA. A D gene is named only where the DNA matches it firmly. Clone size is not always given. Where it is, it says once, few, many or a class for expanded clones.

-,TRBD1,TRBV5-1,TRBJ1-5,CASSLTGKQPQHF,TGCGCCAGCAGCCTGACAGGGAAGCAGCCCCAGCATTTT
-,-,TRBV28,TRBJ1-5,CASSGDSGSLSNQPQHF,TGTGCCAGCAGCGGGGACTCGGGCTCCTTAAGCAATCAGCCCCAGCATTTT
-,TRBD2,TRBV30,TRBJ2-3,CAGYPSGSTDTQYF,TGTGCCGGCTACCCTAGCGGTAGCACAGATACGCAGTATTTT
-,-,TRBV5-1,TRBJ2-4,CASSLDRANIQYF,TGCGCCAGCAGCTTGGACAGGGCTAACATTCAGTACTTC
-,TRBD1,TRBV27,TRBJ2-5,CASRTLAGTGGETQYF,TGTGCCAGCAGAACTCTTGCTGGGACAGGGGGAGAGACCCAGTACTTC
-,-,TRBV10-3,TRBJ1-2,CAIGEDDGYTF,TGTGCCATCGGGGAGGATGATGGCTACACCTTC
once,TRBD2,TRBV7-8,TRBJ2-1,CASSPVSGRLNEQFF,TGTGCCAGCAGCCCCGTTAGCGGGAGATTGAATGAGCAGTTCTTC
-,TRBD2,TRBV19,TRBJ2-1,CASSSGNAGGPGNEQFF,TGTGCCAGTAGTAGCGGGAACGCGGGAGGGCCGGGAAATGAGCAGTTCTTC
-,TRBD1,TRBV15,TRBJ1-1,CATSRGQGVNTEAFF,TGTGCCACCAGCAGAGGACAGGGGGTGAACACTGAAGCTTTCTTT
-,-,TRBV2,TRBJ2-7,CASSEGREFHEQYF,TGTGCCAGCAGTGAAGGACGGGAGTTCCACGAGCAGTACTTC
-,TRBD2,TRBV2,TRBJ2-1,CASSELSGTSSYNEQFF,TGTGCCAGCAGTGAACTGTCCGGGACTAGCTCCTACAATGAGCAGTTCTTC
-,TRBD1,TRBV6-5,TRBJ2-5,CASGAGTGGRVTQYF,TGTGCCAGCGGAGCCGGGACAGGGGGCAGGGTGACCCAGTACTTC
-,TRBD2,TRBV6-5,TRBJ2-3,CASSYGREATQYF,TGTGCCAGCAGTTATGGGCGGGAGGCTACGCAGTATTTT
-,TRBD2,TRBV5-1,TRBJ2-7,CASSPPSGRAYEQYF,TGCGCCAGCAGCCCGCCCAGCGGGAGGGCCTACGAGCAGTACTTC
-,TRBD1,TRBV5-4,TRBJ2-7,CASSRGQDNYEQYF,TGTGCCAGCAGCAGGGGACAGGACAACTACGAGCAGTACTTC
-,TRBD1,TRBV19,TRBJ2-5,CASSIIRDRGLPPQETQYF,TGTGCCAGTAGTATCATTCGGGACAGGGGGCTTCCCCCCCAAGAGACCCAGTACTTC
-,TRBD1,TRBV7-8,TRBJ2-5,CASRTDRGETQYF,TGTGCCAGCAGAACAGACAGGGGAGAGACCCAGTACTTC
-,TRBD2,TRBV5-1,TRBJ2-2,CASGGTSGNTGELFF,TGCGCCAGCGGAGGGACTAGCGGGAACACCGGGGAGCTGTTTTTT
-,TRBD1,TRBV28,TRBJ2-2,CASRSTGGYTGELFF,TGTGCCAGCAGATCGACAGGGGGTTACACCGGGGAGCTGTTTTTT
-,-,TRBV5-1,TRBJ2-3,CASSAGGTDTQYF,TGCGCCAGCAGTGCAGGGGGCACAGATACGCAGTATTTT
few,TRBD1,TRBV11-2,TRBJ1-2,CASSLRTGTGFGYTF,TGTGCCAGCAGCTTACGTACCGGGACAGGGTTTGGCTACACCTTC
-,-,TRBV7-2,TRBJ2-7,CASSRVSEGPYEQYF,TGTGCCAGCAGCCGGGTTAGCGAGGGTCCCTACGAGCAGTACTTC
once,TRBD2,TRBV19,TRBJ2-1,CASSIGRAGDEQFF,TGTGCCAGTAGTATAGGAAGGGCGGGAGATGAGCAGTTCTTC
-,-,TRBV25-1,TRBJ2-1,CASSEERVTHNEQFF,TGTGCCAGCAGTGAGGAGCGGGTCACACACAATGAGCAGTTCTTC
-,TRBD1,TRBV19,TRBJ2-7,CASTSQGAIAYEQYF,TGTGCCAGCACTTCCCAGGGGGCCATAGCCTACGAGCAGTACTTC
-,-,TRBV2,TRBJ2-5,CASTLDRSAQETQYF,TGTGCCAGCACCCTAGACAGGAGCGCTCAAGAGACCCAGTACTTC
-,-,TRBV30,TRBJ1-5,CAWSWGGALNQPQHF,TGTGCCTGGAGTTGGGGAGGGGCCCTCAATCAGCCCCAGCATTTT
-,-,TRBV21-1,TRBJ1-2,CAIDRAAYGYTF,TGTGCCATCGACAGGGCTGCATATGGCTACACCTTC
once,-,TRBV28,TRBJ1-4,CASISPFNEKLFF,TGTGCCAGCATCTCCCCCTTTAATGAAAAACTGTTTTTT
-,TRBD1,TRBV30,TRBJ2-1,CAWSPGTGLYNEQFF,TGTGCCTGGAGTCCAGGGACAGGCCTCTACAATGAGCAGTTCTTC
-,TRBD1,TRBV5-1,TRBJ2-2,CASSSPTGGRTGELFF,TGCGCCAGCAGCTCCCCAACAGGGGGCCGCACCGGGGAGCTGTTTTTT
-,-,TRBV28,TRBJ2-7,CASSPLGGFYEQYF,TGTGCCAGCAGTCCACTCGGGGGATTCTACGAGCAGTACTTC
-,TRBD2,TRBV7-3,TRBJ2-2,CASSPELAGASGELFF,TGTGCCAGCAGCCCGGAACTAGCGGGAGCTTCAGGGGAGCTGTTTTTT
-,-,TRBV9,TRBJ1-1,CASEAPFRSDYEAFF,TGTGCCAGCGAGGCGCCCTTTCGCTCCGATTATGAAGCTTTCTTT
-,-,TRBV19,TRBJ1-5,CASSRGLYSNQPQHF,TGTGCCAGTAGCCGCGGCCTGTATAGCAATCAGCCCCAGCATTTT
-,TRBD2,TRBV5-1,TRBJ2-1,CASSLTSGRGLGEQFF,TGCGCCAGCAGCTTGACTAGCGGGAGGGGATTGGGTGAGCAGTTCTTC
-,TRBD2,TRBV11-3,TRBJ2-4,CASSPSGIAKNIQYF,TGTGCCAGCAGCCCGAGCGGGATAGCCAAAAACATTCAGTACTTC
few,TRBD2,TRBV29-1,TRBJ2-7,CSVVLMTSGNEQYF,TGCAGCGTTGTACTTATGACTAGCGGGAACGAGCAGTACTTC
-,TRBD2,TRBV5-1,TRBJ2-5,CASSPGTSRETQYF,TGCGCCAGCAGCCCCGGGACTAGCCGGGAGACCCAGTACTTC
once,-,TRBV25-1,TRBJ2-3,CASSEPLSSTDTQYF,TGTGCCAGCAGTGAACCCCTGAGTAGCACAGATACGCAGTATTTT
-,TRBD2,TRBV5-1,TRBJ2-3,CASSLWGVGRNTDTQYF,TGCGCCAGCAGCTTGTGGGGTGTCGGGAGGAACACAGATACGCAGTATTTT
-,TRBD2,TRBV28,TRBJ2-5,CASSLDARTSRSRETQYF,TGTGCCAGCAGTCTAGACGCTAGGACTAGTCGGTCGCGAGAGACCCAGTACTTC